The 5 T cell receptor beta chains presented below share a single source sample, sequenced in a study of T cells in Graves' hyperthyroidism and ophthalmopathy. What was amplified from RNA transcripts were TCR beta CDR3 regions. A first-round RT-PCR of the TCR CDR3 used the HTBI primer set. Via MiXCR, TCRdb re-called the multiplex PCR reads, giving one row per CDR3 protein. Here the sample spans roughly 700,000 distinct CDR3 sequences, less than 15% being singletons. The sequenced sample was blood. The receptors derive from a woman between 18 and 30 years old with Graves' hyperthyroidism.

V usage is TRBV27 and J usage is TRBJ2-1; 8 bases are a match to TRBD2. CDR3 length: 16 amino acids. Trimming took 6 bases from V and 0 from J; bases not matched to a gene: 7. CDR1 is MNHEY, CDR2 SMNVEV, per germline (reference sequence). CDR3 residues: CASSLKRGSSYNEQFF. In DNA, the CDR3 is TGTGCCAGCAGCCTAAAGCGGGGGAGCTCCTACAATGAGCAGTTCTTC.

The rearrangement uses TRBV24-1 and TRBJ1-1, with D possibly matching TRBD1 (5 bases). CDR1 KGHDR and CDR2 SFDVKD come from the germline V gene. Trimming cost V 8 bases and J 10 bases, with 16 bases left between them. The CDR3 has 12 residues. The CDR3 spells CATTSVPGGAFF. CDR3 sequence (DNA): TGTGCCACCACCTCCGTCCCTGGGGGAGCTTTCTTT.

In this sample, this clonotype turned up a few times. The chain combines TRBV18 with TRBJ2-5; D unresolved. Trimming removed 1 base at V and 3 bases at J, with 12 bases between. Germline-derived CDR1 and CDR2 are KGHSH and LQKENI. The CDR3 is 15 residues long. The CDR3 DNA follows: TGTGCCAGCTCACCACATAAAGGGAAGAAAGAGACCCAGTACTTC. It yields the protein CASSPHKGKKETQYF. The entire variable domain, with the rest obtained from reference TRBV18 and TRBJ2-5, is as follows: NAGVMQNPRHLVRRRGQEARLRCSPMKGHSHVYWYRQLPEEGLKFMVYLQKENIIDESGMPKERFSAEFPKEGPSILRIQQVVRGDSAAYFCASSPHKGKKETQYFGPGTRLLVL.

The V gene is TRBV10-3, the J gene TRBJ2-3; D is unclear. Germline lookup yields CDR1 ENHRY and CDR2 SYGVKD. V shed 1 base and J shed 4 bases, with 6 bases lying between them. The CDR3 has 13 residues. The CDR3 sequence is CAISEFGADTQYF. CDR3 sequence (DNA): TGTGCCATCAGTGAGTTTGGCGCAGATACGCAGTATTTT.

This chain connects TRBV4-1 to TRBJ2-2; TRBD1 matches at 12 bases. CDR1 is MGHRA, CDR2 YSYEKL, per germline. The V segment lost 2 bases and the J segment 7 bases; nucleotides outside the gene matches: 5. The CDR3 runs 16 residues. The CDR3 DNA reads TGCGCCAGCAGCCAACCGGGACAGGGGGCCATCGGGGAGCTGTTTTTT. It specifies CASSQPGQGAIGELFF.